Reported below is one TCR beta chain. Profiling relied on immunoSEQ multiplex PCR, and the TCRdb table lists in-frame clones only, not all of them. The sample includes 380,000 or so clones, nearly 90% of them seen just once. Those who participated ranged in age from roughly 18 to 89 years and resided in under 25 US areas. Self-reported history from a screening survey and questionnaire set each donor's cohort. This specimen comes from a study of blood T cell repertoires in COVID-19. Whole-study context: Material from acute and convalescent COVID-19 was sourced from the United States, Italy and Spain. T cells, B-cell-depleted T cells, or PBMCs supplied cDNA or gDNA.

Germline CDR1 and CDR2: SNHLY and FYNNEI. The CDR3 runs to 13 residues. The sequence was obtained from a middle-aged woman with acute COVID-19. Sequencing was carried out using PBMCs or T cells enriched from blood (not recorded which). The V call is TRBV2, the J call TRBJ2-7; D possibly corresponds to TRBD1 (6 bases). The CDR3 here is CVASRDTFYEQYF. The CDR3 region has the DNA TGTGTAGCGAGCCGGGACACATTCTACGAGCAGTACTTC.